This T cell receptor (beta chain) comes out of a study of cytomegalovirus exposure and HLA in healthy donors. Overall study: Unique TCRs from HLA-typed donors, roughly 89 million of them, were held in an early data release. Regarding the study as a whole: TCR beta V- and J-gene trimming, according to a later analysis, was linked to a missense DCLRE1C variant. TCR beta sequences numbering some 17,000 were associated with HLA alleles at 0.05 false discovery rate in a later analysis. The authors listed 150 or so TCR beta chains as cytomegalovirus-associated.

In the case of this clone: Its cognate antigen is unknown.

The PCR made use of 60 Vbeta and 13 Jbeta primers. TCRdb's copy holds only in-frame clones and misses some; the assay was immunoSEQ multiplex PCR. The sample yields 150,000 to 200,000 clones, roughly 81% seen once. The CDR3 is 16 residues long. Trimming shortened V by 4 bases and J by 4 bases, and 18 bases separated the two germline ends. Germline V gene sequence: CDR1 SGHKS, CDR2 YYEKEE (reference sequence). The sample was PBMCs. This chain connects TRBV5-5 to TRBJ1-3, with D hard to call. This TCR came from a man aged 18 to 30 in good health and CMV-seropositive. The CDR3 protein is CASSEKDWREGNTIYF. CDR3 DNA sequence: TGTGCCAGCAGCGAGAAGGACTGGCGAGAGGGAAACACCATATATTTT.